This TCR beta chain originates from a study of T cells in women clearing cervical HPV infection. Study overall: Cases' blood sampling followed lesion detection by median approximately 150 days (90 to 200).

The protocol was immunoSEQ multiplex PCR, while the TCRdb copy is restricted to in-frame clones and leaves out a portion. The specimen's table records around 24,000 clones. Points on this clone: The read finishes 3 residues shy of the CDR3 end, and the germline J gene is used to complete it.

Germline CDR1 is KGHSH and CDR2 is LQKENI. The CDR3 sequence is 13 residues long. The V and J genes are TRBV18 and TRBJ2-4; TRBD2 might be the D (5 bases). The sequencing input was blood buffy coat. The receptor was derived from a woman aged 18 to 69 with a cervical HPV16 infection that either progressed to CIN3+ or cleared (not recorded which). The DNA read from the CDR3 is TGTGCCAGCTCACCCGACCGCAGCGGAGGT. Translating gives CASSPDRSGG. The whole CDR3 sequence is CASSPDRSGGQYF.